The next 9 T cell receptor beta chains were all read from a single sample in a study of cytomegalovirus exposure and HLA in healthy donors. Primers for the PCR totalled 60 Vbeta and 13 Jbeta. Here immunoSEQ multiplex PCR was the method, and the copy in TCRdb shows in-frame clones only, minus some. The sample yields over 95,000 clones, about 79% seen once. Sequencing input: PBMCs. The receptors originated from a woman younger than 35 in good health and CMV-seronegative.

This chain connects TRBV9 to TRBJ2-7; 9 positions match TRBD2. Losses at the gene ends were 0 bases for V and 5 bases for J; bases not matched to a gene: 6. CDR3 length equals 15 residues. Germline values: CDR1 SGDLS, CDR2 YYNGEE. The CDR3 DNA is TGTGCCAGCAGCGTAGTGGCTAGCGGGACTCACGAGCAGTACTTC. Translation gives CASSVVASGTHEQYF.

The chain joins TRBV18 to TRBJ1-1, with a weak D call TRBD1 (5 bases). The V end lost 4 bases, the J end lost 1 base, and 16 bases lay between the germline ends. This CDR3 comprises 16 residues. Germline V gene lookup returns CDR1 KGHSH and CDR2 LQKENI. The CDR3 DNA follows: TGTGCCAGCTCACGCGGACACATCACCGGGAACACTGAAGCTTTCTTT. This encodes CASSRGHITGNTEAFF.

V usage is TRBV29-1 and J usage is TRBJ2-2, with D unclear. In germline, CDR1 is SQVTM, CDR2 ANQGSEA. The CDR3 sequence is 12 residues long. V lost 4 bases, J lost 6 bases, and 9 bases lay in between. The CDR3 DNA sequence: TGCAGCGTTGTCCTTTCAGCCGGGGAGCTGTTTTTT. Amino acid sequence: CSVVLSAGELFF.

The CDR3 DNA is TGTGCCAGCAGCCCTCTGGGGGGGGTCGCTTTCGAAGCTTTCTTT. It codes for CASSPLGGVAFEAFF. The chain carries TRBV7-8 and TRBJ1-1; maybe TRBD1 (5 bases). The length of the CDR3 is 15 residues. V dropped 5 bases and J dropped 8 bases, with 21 bases sitting between them. Germline-derived CDR1 and CDR2 are SGHVS and FQNEAQ.

V gene TRBV7-6 combines with J gene TRBJ2-3; possibly TRBD2 for D (5 bases). CDR1 is SGHVS, CDR2 FNYEAQ, per germline. V lost 0 bases and J 1 base, leaving 5 bases between the germline ends. This CDR3 region has 14 residues. CDR3 protein: CASSLAGGTDTQYF. In nucleotides, the CDR3 is TGTGCCAGCAGCTTAGCCGGGGGCACAGATACGCAGTATTTT.

CDR3 sequence reads: CASSLHRGRNEKLFF. The DNA of the CDR3 is TGTGCCAGCAGTCTGCACAGGGGGAGGAATGAAAAACTGTTTTTT. The rearrangement joins TRBV28 to TRBJ1-4, with 8 bases matching TRBD1. The V gene's germline CDR1 is MDHEN and CDR2 SYDVKM. The V segment lost 5 bases and the J segment 5 bases; nucleotides outside the gene matches: 7. This CDR3 contains 15 residues.

V and J are TRBV27 and TRBJ1-5; the D is unclear. The germline gives CDR1 MNHEY, CDR2 SMNVEV (reference sequence). The length of the CDR3 is 13 residues. V was shortened by 8 bases and J by 2 bases, with 10 bases between the two germline ends. CDR3 nucleotide sequence: TGTGCCAGCTGGGGAGTGGGCAATCAGCCCCAGCATTTT. This gives the protein CASWGVGNQPQHF.

The chain is built from TRBV5-1 and TRBJ1-1; unclear D gene. Between the trimmed V and J ends, which lost 2 bases and 1 base, there was a span of 6 bases. This CDR3 is 13 amino acids long. The germline V gene encodes CDR1 SGHRS and CDR2 YFSETQ. DNA of the CDR3: TGCGCCAGCAGCTTTAGTCAGAACACTGAAGCTTTCTTT. Translated: CASSFSQNTEAFF. Full variable domain (outside the CDR3, taken from reference TRBV5-1 and TRBJ1-1): KAGVTQTPRYLIKTRGQQVTLSCSPISGHRSVSWYQQTPGQGLQFLFEYFSETQRNKGNFPGRFSGRQFSNSRSEMNVSTLELGDSALYLCASSFSQNTEAFFGQGTRLTVV.

J is TRBJ2-3 and V is TRBV9; D might be TRBD2 (6 bases). V was pared by 0 bases and J by 4 bases, with 12 bases between. The CDR3 spans 15 residues. Germline-derived CDR1 and CDR2 are SGDLS and YYNGEE. The CDR3 spells CASSVAAGGADTQYF. CDR3 nucleotide sequence: TGTGCCAGCAGCGTAGCGGCAGGCGGGGCAGATACGCAGTATTTT.